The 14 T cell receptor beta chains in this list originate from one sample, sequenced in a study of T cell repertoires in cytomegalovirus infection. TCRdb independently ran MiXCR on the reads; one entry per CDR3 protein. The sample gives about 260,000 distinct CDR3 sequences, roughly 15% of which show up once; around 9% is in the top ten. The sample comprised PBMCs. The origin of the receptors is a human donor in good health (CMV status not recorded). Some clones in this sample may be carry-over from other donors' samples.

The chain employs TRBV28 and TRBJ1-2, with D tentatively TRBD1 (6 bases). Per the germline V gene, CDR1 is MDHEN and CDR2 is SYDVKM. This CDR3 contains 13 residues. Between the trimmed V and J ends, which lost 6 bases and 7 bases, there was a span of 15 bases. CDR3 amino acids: CASSRRGPSGYTF. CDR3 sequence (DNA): TGTGCCAGCAGCCGGCGGGGGCCTAGTGGCTACACCTTC.

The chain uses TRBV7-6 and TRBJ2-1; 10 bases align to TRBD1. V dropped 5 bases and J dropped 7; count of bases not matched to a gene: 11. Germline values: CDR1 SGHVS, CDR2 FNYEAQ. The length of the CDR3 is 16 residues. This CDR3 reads CASSPSGTGDSNEQFF. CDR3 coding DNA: TGTGCCAGCAGCCCTAGTGGGACAGGGGATTCAAATGAGCAGTTCTTC.

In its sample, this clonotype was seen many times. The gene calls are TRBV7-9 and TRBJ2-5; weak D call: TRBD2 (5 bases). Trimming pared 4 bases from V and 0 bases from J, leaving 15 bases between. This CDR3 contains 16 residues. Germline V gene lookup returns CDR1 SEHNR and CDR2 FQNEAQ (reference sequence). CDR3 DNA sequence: TGTGCCAGCAGCTCAGGAGGATACGGGTACCAAGAGACCCAGTACTTC. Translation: CASSSGGYGYQETQYF. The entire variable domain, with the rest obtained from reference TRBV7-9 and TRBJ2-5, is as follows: DTGVSQNPRHKITKRGQNVTFRCDPISEHNRLYWYRQTLGQGPEFLTYFQNEAQLEKSRLLSDRFSAERPKGSFSTLEIQRTEQGDSAMYLCASSSGGYGYQETQYFGPGTRLLVL.

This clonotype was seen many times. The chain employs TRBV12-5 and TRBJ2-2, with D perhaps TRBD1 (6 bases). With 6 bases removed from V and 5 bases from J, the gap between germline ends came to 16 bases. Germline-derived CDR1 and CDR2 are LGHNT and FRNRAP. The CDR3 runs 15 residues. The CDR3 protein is CASGMTGWGTGELFF. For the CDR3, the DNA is TGTGCTAGTGGGATGACAGGATGGGGGACCGGGGAGCTGTTTTTT.

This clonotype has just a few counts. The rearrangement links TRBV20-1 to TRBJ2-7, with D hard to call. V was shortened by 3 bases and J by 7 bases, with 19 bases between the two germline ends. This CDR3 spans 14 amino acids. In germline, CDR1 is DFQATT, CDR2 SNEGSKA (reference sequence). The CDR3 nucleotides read TGCAGTGCTAGGAGTCAGGCGGCTGCCCTGGAGCAGTACTTC. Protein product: CSARSQAAALEQYF.

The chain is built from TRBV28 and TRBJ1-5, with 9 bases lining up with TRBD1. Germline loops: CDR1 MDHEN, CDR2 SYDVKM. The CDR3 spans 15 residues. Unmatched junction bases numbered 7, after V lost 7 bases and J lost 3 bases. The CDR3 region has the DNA TGTGCCAGCACCTTGGGACAGGGAGACAATCAGCCCCAGCATTTT. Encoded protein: CASTLGQGDNQPQHF.

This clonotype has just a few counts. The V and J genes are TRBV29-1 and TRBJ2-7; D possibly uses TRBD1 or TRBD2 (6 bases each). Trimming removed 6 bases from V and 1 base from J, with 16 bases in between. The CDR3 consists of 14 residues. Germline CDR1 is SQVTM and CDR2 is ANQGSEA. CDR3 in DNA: TGCAGCGTGTCAGGGGAGGCAGTTTCCTACGAGCAGTACTTC. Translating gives CSVSGEAVSYEQYF.

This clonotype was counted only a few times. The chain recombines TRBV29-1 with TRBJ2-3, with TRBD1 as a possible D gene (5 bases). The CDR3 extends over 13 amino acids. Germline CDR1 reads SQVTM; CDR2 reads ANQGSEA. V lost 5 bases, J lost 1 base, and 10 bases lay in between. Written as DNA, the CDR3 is TGCAGCGTTCCAGGGCAACGCACAGATACGCAGTATTTT. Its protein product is CSVPGQRTDTQYF.

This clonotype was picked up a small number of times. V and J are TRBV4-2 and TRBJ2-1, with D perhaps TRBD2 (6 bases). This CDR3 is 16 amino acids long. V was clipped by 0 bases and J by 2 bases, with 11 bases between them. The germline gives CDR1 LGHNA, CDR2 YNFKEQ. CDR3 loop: CASSQDRSGAYNEQFF. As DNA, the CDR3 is TGTGCCAGCAGCCAAGATCGGTCGGGGGCCTACAATGAGCAGTTCTTC.

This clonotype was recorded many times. The CDR3 DNA reads as TGTGCCAGCAGCTCCCGGACAGACTACTCCTACAATGAGCAGTTCTTC. It is translated as CASSSRTDYSYNEQFF. The chain couples TRBV7-8 to TRBJ2-1; the D gene is possibly TRBD1 (6 bases). V lost 4 bases and J 0 bases, leaving 13 bases between the germline ends. Germline lookup yields CDR1 SGHVS and CDR2 FQNEAQ. This CDR3 spans 16 amino acids. Drawing the rest from reference TRBV7-8 and TRBJ2-1, the complete variable domain is GAGVSQSPRYKVAKRGQDVALRCDPISGHVSLFWYQQALGQGPEFLTYFQNEAQLDKSGLPSDRFFAERPEGSVSTLKIQRTQQEDSAVYLCASSSRTDYSYNEQFFGPGTRLTVL.

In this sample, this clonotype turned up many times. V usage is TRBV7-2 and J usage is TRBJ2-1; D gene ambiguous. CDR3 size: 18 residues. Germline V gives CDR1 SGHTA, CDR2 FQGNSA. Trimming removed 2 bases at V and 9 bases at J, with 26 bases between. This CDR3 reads CASSLPRPPALSTGEQFF. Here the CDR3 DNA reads TGTGCCAGCAGCTTACCGAGGCCCCCGGCTTTAAGTACGGGTGAGCAGTTCTTC.

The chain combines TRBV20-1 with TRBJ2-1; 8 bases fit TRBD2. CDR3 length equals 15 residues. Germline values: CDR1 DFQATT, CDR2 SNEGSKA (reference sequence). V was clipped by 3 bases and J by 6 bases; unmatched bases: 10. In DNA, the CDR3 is TGCAGTGCTAGGAGCGGGGGCGCCGGATCCAATGAGCAGTTCTTC. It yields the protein CSARSGGAGSNEQFF.

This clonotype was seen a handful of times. For the CDR3, the DNA is TGTGCCAGCAGCTTAGCGGAAACTAGCGATACAGATACGCAGTATTTT. Protein: CASSLAETSDTDTQYF. V usage is TRBV7-9 and J usage is TRBJ2-3; 7 bases align to TRBD2. V shed 0 bases and J 3 bases; nucleotides not matched to a gene: 6. The CDR3 spans 16 residues. The germline V gene encodes CDR1 SEHNR and CDR2 FQNEAQ (reference sequence).

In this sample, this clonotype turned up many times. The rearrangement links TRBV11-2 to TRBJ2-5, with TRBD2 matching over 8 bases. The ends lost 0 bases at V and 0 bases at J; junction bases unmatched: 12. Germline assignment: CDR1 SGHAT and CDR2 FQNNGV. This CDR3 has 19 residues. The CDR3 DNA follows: TGTGCCAGCAGCTTAGATGGGTTGGGTGTAGCGGGGTACCAAGAGACCCAGTACTTC. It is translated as CASSLDGLGVAGYQETQYF.